A single sample is the source of the 14 T cell receptor beta chains below, sequenced in a study of blood T cell repertoires in COVID-19. Assay used: immunoSEQ multiplex PCR; TCRdb lists only in-frame clones, some missing. The sample has around 150,000 clones, approximately 84% seen once. Material for sequencing was peripheral blood. Receptors originate from a woman older than 75 with acute or convalescent COVID-19.

The V call is TRBV15, the J call TRBJ1-2, with TRBD1 as a possible D gene (5 bases). Trimming took off 6 bases at V and 0 bases at J, with 8 bases between the two ends. This CDR3 has 13 residues. Germline CDR1 LNHNV, CDR2 YYDKDF (reference sequence). CDR3 nucleotides: TGTGCCACCAGACCAGGGACTAACTATGGCTACACCTTC. It is translated as CATRPGTNYGYTF.

This chain uses TRBV18 with TRBJ1-2, with no clear D. Trimming removed 6 bases at V and 3 bases at J, with 20 bases between. This CDR3 has 16 residues. The germline CDR1 and CDR2 sequences are KGHSH and LQKENI. The CDR3 spells CASSQSSIATDYGYTF. CDR3 DNA: TGTGCCAGCTCCCAAAGCTCCATAGCGACGGACTATGGCTACACCTTC.

The chain carries TRBV4-3 and TRBJ2-3; D is possibly TRBD2 (6 bases). Trimming shortened V by 0 bases and J by 3 bases, and 13 bases separated the two germline ends. CDR1 is LGHNA, CDR2 YSLEER, per germline. This CDR3 contains 16 residues. Here the CDR3 DNA reads TGCGCCAGCAGCCAAGATTCTTTGGAGGGGACAGATACGCAGTATTTT. This encodes CASSQDSLEGTDTQYF.

This chain joins TRBV7-9 and TRBJ1-2, with D tentatively TRBD1 (5 bases). With 1 base removed from V and 4 bases from J, the gap between germline ends came to 13 bases. CDR3 length: 15 amino acids. Germline-derived CDR1 and CDR2 are SEHNR and FQNEAQ (reference sequence). The CDR3 DNA follows: TGTGCCAGCAGCTTAGATTGGGGCCAGGCCTATGGCTACACCTTC. Its protein product is CASSLDWGQAYGYTF.

This chain links TRBV6-5 with TRBJ1-1; no definite D call. The CDR3 covers 10 residues. V lost 6 bases and J lost 5, with 4 bases in between. Per the germline V gene, CDR1 is MNHEY and CDR2 is SVGAGI. CDR3 region: CASRRTEAFF. The CDR3 DNA is TGTGCCAGCAGGAGAACTGAAGCTTTCTTT.

The chain carries TRBV12-2 and TRBJ1-2; the table's TRBD1 call for D was not verified on the DNA. TRBV12-2 is deemed a pseudogene. The CDR3 runs to 13 residues. CDR3 loop: CASRLRDRYGYTF. The CDR3, as DNA: TGTGCAAGTCGCTTACGGGACAGGTATGGCTACACCTTC.

This chain links TRBV18 with TRBJ2-5; possible D gene TRBD2, 6 bases. V was trimmed by 5 bases and J by 5 bases, leaving 9 bases between them. CDR3 size: 12 residues. CDR1 and CDR2 (germline): KGHSH, LQKENI. CDR3 DNA: TGTGCCAGCTCAGCCCGGGGGGAGACCCAGTACTTC. This gives the protein CASSARGETQYF. Full variable domain (rest looked up from reference TRBV18 and TRBJ2-5): NAGVMQNPRHLVRRRGQEARLRCSPMKGHSHVYWYRQLPEEGLKFMVYLQKENIIDESGMPKERFSAEFPKEGPSILRIQQVVRGDSAAYFCASSARGETQYFGPGTRLLVL.

The chain recombines TRBV7-9 with TRBJ1-6; tentative D call: TRBD1 (5 bases). This CDR3 has 13 residues. Germline V gene lookup returns CDR1 SEHNR and CDR2 FQNEAQ (reference sequence). Trimming stripped 3 bases from V and 8 bases from J, with 8 bases between. CDR3 coding DNA: TGTGCCAGCAGCTTCGAAGGGGATTCACCCCTCCACTTT. Translating it yields CASSFEGDSPLHF.

This clone was observed a single time. The gene calls are TRBV6-2 or TRBV6-3 and TRBJ2-7; 12 positions agree with TRBD1. The V gene end was trimmed by 5 bases and the J gene end by 1 base; junction bases not matched to a gene: 12. CDR3 size: 18 residues. The germline gives CDR1 MNHEY, CDR2 SVGEGT. CDR3 coding DNA: TGTGCCAGCAGTCTACGGGACAGGGGGCTTGTGTCTTCCTACGAGCAGTACTTC. Encoded protein: CASSLRDRGLVSSYEQYF.

This rearrangement joins TRBV7-2 to TRBJ1-4; D call uncertain. The CDR3 contains 15 residues. The V and J ends lost 1 base and 3 bases respectively, with 9 bases between them. Germline CDR1 SGHTA, CDR2 FQGNSA. The CDR3 protein is CASSLGAASNEKLFF. The CDR3 DNA reads as TGTGCCAGCAGCTTAGGGGCAGCTTCTAATGAAAAACTGTTTTTT. Supplemented by reference TRBV7-2 and TRBJ1-4, the full variable domain reads GAGVSQSPSNKVTEKGKDVELRCDPISGHTALYWYRQSLGQGLEFLIYFQGNSAPDKSGLPSDRFSAERTGGSVSTLTIQRTQQEDSAVYLCASSLGAASNEKLFFGSGTQLSVL.

Details on this clone: The same CDR3 is also encoded by other DNA sequences in this sample. The J gene is TRBJ2-7, the V gene TRBV10-2; D unresolved. CDR3 length: 14 residues. V gave up 0 bases and J gave up 0 bases, with 6 bases separating them. The V gene's germline CDR1 is WSHSY and CDR2 SAAADI. The CDR3 bases are TGCGCCAGCAGTGAGTCCGGGTCCTCCTACGAGCAGTACTTC. Protein sequence: CASSESGSSYEQYF.

The rearrangement joins TRBV5-1 to TRBJ1-6; unclear D gene. Germline CDR1 SGHRS, CDR2 YFSETQ. The CDR3 extends over 18 amino acids. V was cut by 3 bases and J by 5 bases, with 21 bases left in between. Here the CDR3 reads CASSSGSSRAGNNSPLHF. The CDR3 DNA reads as TGCGCCAGCAGCTCGGGATCATCTCGGGCAGGAAATAATTCACCCCTCCACTTT.

This chain uses TRBV4-2 with TRBJ1-2, with D perhaps matching TRBD1 (5 bases). The CDR3 contains 16 residues. Germline lookup yields CDR1 LGHNA and CDR2 YNFKEQ. The ends were cut back, 3 bases at V and 4 bases at J, with 18 bases in the middle. The CDR3 nucleotides read TGTGCCAGCAGCCAGGCCGCAGGGTTGGGTCCCTATGGCTACACCTTC. Its translation: CASSQAAGLGPYGYTF.

V usage is TRBV6-6 and J usage is TRBJ2-1, with TRBD1 identical over 9 bases. V was clipped by 4 bases and J by 3 bases; unmatched bases: 7. Germline assignment: CDR1 MNHNY and CDR2 SVGAGI (reference sequence). The CDR3 has 16 residues. The CDR3, as DNA: TGTGCCAGCAGTTCCCTTGGGACAGGGAACTACAATGAGCAGTTCTTC. The encoded protein is CASSSLGTGNYNEQFF.